This T cell receptor (beta chain) was identified in a study of blood T cell repertoires in COVID-19 (dated by TCRdb to 2018 to 2020). Study-level background: Collaborator samples came from the United States, Italy and Spain and covered acute and convalescent phases of COVID-19. Subjects who had been exposed to COVID-19, were actively infected with it, or had recovered from it provided the deeply sampled blood TCRbeta repertoires that made up the dataset. Where HLA class I and class II types were available, the types were taken from metadata supplied by the sample provider, not from assay-based typing. Nearly every sample came with metadata listing a de-identified subject ID, COVID-19 status, age in years and sex. A freely available public database, intended as a resource for researchers studying the immune response to SARS-CoV-2, is where the repertoires were released. The samples were drawn from two sources: the first 160 participants of the ongoing ImmuneRACE study, and 1,254 subjects contributed by 6 global collaborators. The prospective study material was composed of cDNA or gDNA derived from T cells, B-cell-depleted T cells, or PBMCs. Broad study findings and their caveats: The amount of clinical and demographic metadata varied by source and participant and was provided uncurated.

V gives up 4 bases and J gives up 1 base, and the segment between their germline ends measures 16 bases. Inclusive of the bounding cysteine and phenylalanine, the CDR3 is 15 residues long. Of all the DNA, just the CDR3 is kept, 45 bases in frame from base 1. The germline V gene (reference sequence) sets CDR1 to GTSNPN and CDR2 to SVGIG. Comment on this clone: The clone's antigen remains unknown. Nothing much larger sits one base from this clone, and base qualities are not available.

Each collaborating institution followed its own protocols to collect whole blood in K2EDTA tubes. Collaborator samples were shipped for TCRbeta analysis as frozen whole blood, isolated PBMCs, or DNA extracted from either sample type. The immunoSEQ Assay, a bias-controlled multiplex PCR, was used to amplify TCRbeta CDR3 regions from genomic DNA. The authors processed their data as follows. Nucleated cell counts per sample were estimated from amplification of reference gene primers within the assay. To quantify the absolute abundance of each unique TCRbeta CDR3 rearrangement, sequence reads were collapsed and filtered. For each sample, productive Simpson clonality was calculated by taking the square root of Simpson's diversity index across productive rearrangements. Here the immuneACCESS table is served through TCRdb, limited to in-frame sequences with V and J called. Missing clones are a known gap in these copies; in checked studies unresolved V genes cover under half, and the rest lacks a known reason. D and trimming come from the DNA, and the V and J calls and clone size come from that table. The sample table records some 99,000 clones; about 85% of these occur just once. Of the sample, 9.5% to 12% falls within the top ten clones.

This sequence uses TRBV30 and TRBJ1-1; TRBD1 is a possible D gene, resting on 6 matching bases. The sample comprised peripheral blood. This sequence originates from a woman older than 75 with acute or convalescent COVID-19. Here the CDR3 is given as CAWIEGTRGNTEAFF. The nucleotide sequence reads TGTGCCTGGATCGAAGGGACACGCGGGAACACTGAAGCTTTCTTT.